This TCR beta chain was captured in a study of cytomegalovirus exposure and HLA in healthy donors. The PCR had 60 Vbeta and 13 Jbeta primers. Sequencing used immunoSEQ multiplex PCR; TCRdb keeps in-frame clones, though not all of them. This table holds 95,000 to 150,000 clones, 80% found once. The CDR3 loop spans 15 amino acids. Germline V gives CDR1 MNHEY, CDR2 SVGAGI. The V end was cut by 0 bases, the J end by 2 bases, with 9 bases between. The source of this sequence is a man in his fifties in good health and CMV-seronegative. The V gene is TRBV6-5, the J gene TRBJ2-3; D gene ambiguous. The source material was PBMCs. For the CDR3, the DNA is TGTGCCAGCAGTTACTCGCGGAAAGCCACAGATACGCAGTATTTT. It codes for CASSYSRKATDTQYF.